Each of the 21 T cell receptor beta chains below was sequenced from the same sample in a study of T cells in localized non-small cell lung cancer. Assay used: immunoSEQ multiplex PCR; TCRdb lists only in-frame clones, some missing. The sample consists of about 19,000 clones, around 90% of them appearing once. The sample was peripheral blood, taken before any cancer treatment. The origin of the receptors is a male donor at least 60 years old with stage I squamous cell lung carcinoma.

This clone appeared a single time. This chain uses TRBV19 with TRBJ1-5; D is ambiguous. Trimming took 5 bases from V and 6 from J, leaving 14 bases between them. Per germline, CDR1 LNHDA and CDR2 SQIVND (reference sequence). The CDR3 is made up of 14 amino acids. The CDR3 is CASSFGREGQPQHF. Here the CDR3 DNA reads TGTGCCAGTAGTTTCGGACGAGAAGGTCAGCCCCAGCATTTT.

This chain links TRBV5-1 with TRBJ2-5; D not resolved. The germline V gene has CDR1 SGHRS and CDR2 YFSETQ. Trimming left V 5 bases short and J 5 bases short, with 13 bases between. The CDR3 sequence is 13 residues long. The CDR3 region has the DNA TGCGCCAGCAGTCGTGACGCCAGGGAGACCCAGTACTTC. It yields the protein CASSRDARETQYF.

Only a few counts were recorded for this clone. V and J are TRBV5-1 and TRBJ2-5; D may be TRBD2 (6 bases). CDR3 size: 14 residues. Looked up from germline, CDR1 is SGHRS and CDR2 is YFSETQ. V gave up 1 base and J gave up 4 bases, with 11 bases separating them. The CDR3, as DNA: TGCGCCAGCAGCTTGCAGGCGGGACGAGAGACCCAGTACTTC. Translation gives CASSLQAGRETQYF.

This clone was picked up one time. J is TRBJ2-1 and V is TRBV28; 7 positions agree with TRBD2. After removal of 4 bases from V and 4 bases from J, the junction contained 10 bases not matched to a gene. From germline, CDR1 is MDHEN and CDR2 SYDVKM. CDR3 length: 16 residues. This CDR3 reads CASSSPGLAAYNEQFF. The CDR3 nucleotides are TGTGCCAGCAGTTCTCCCGGGCTAGCGGCTTACAATGAGCAGTTCTTC.

The chain combines TRBV7-2 with TRBJ2-7, with 13 bases that match TRBD2. CDR3 length equals 16 residues. V lost 5 bases and J lost 4; bases outside the gene matches: 8. In germline, CDR1 is SGHTA, CDR2 FQGNSA. CDR3 coding DNA: TGTGCCAGCAGCCCGGGGACTAGCGGGATATTTTACGAGCAGTACTTC. Translated: CASSPGTSGIFYEQYF. Full variable domain (missing parts from reference TRBV7-2 and TRBJ2-7): GAGVSQSPSNKVTEKGKDVELRCDPISGHTALYWYRQSLGQGLEFLIYFQGNSAPDKSGLPSDRFSAERTGGSVSTLTIQRTQQEDSAVYLCASSPGTSGIFYEQYFGPGTRLTVT.

The chain has TRBV2 and TRBJ1-5, with a weak D call TRBD1 (5 bases). CDR1 is SNHLY, CDR2 FYNNEI, per germline. The CDR3 runs to 13 residues. The germline V and J ends were trimmed by 5 bases and 11 bases, with 16 bases remaining between them. CDR3: CASSSEGSRAQHF. CDR3 in DNA: TGTGCCAGCAGTTCAGAGGGGTCTAGGGCCCAGCATTTT.

This chain uses TRBV2 with TRBJ1-5; D gene uncertain. V lost 3 bases to trimming and J lost 4 bases, with 10 bases between them. This CDR3 is built from 14 residues. Germline assignment: CDR1 SNHLY and CDR2 FYNNEI. CDR3 sequence: CASSDGKNNQPQHF. The CDR3 region has the DNA TGTGCCAGCAGTGACGGCAAAAATAATCAGCCCCAGCATTTT.

This sequence joins TRBV4-2 and TRBJ2-2, with a weak D call TRBD1 (5 bases). CDR3 length equals 12 residues. V was pared by 6 bases and J by 6 bases, with 8 bases between. The germline CDR1 and CDR2 sequences are LGHNA and YNFKEQ. The CDR3 nucleotides are TGTGCCAGCAGAGGGGTCGCCGGGGAGCTGTTTTTT. This codes for CASRGVAGELFF.

J is TRBJ2-1 and V is TRBV19, with 7 bases that match TRBD2. J was trimmed by 0 bases and V by 6 bases; bases with no gene match: 8. CDR3 size: 16 residues. In germline, CDR1 is LNHDA, CDR2 SQIVND (reference sequence). CDR3 sequence reads: CASSQRGGISYNEQFF. CDR3 bases: TGTGCCAGTAGCCAGCGGGGAGGGATCTCCTACAATGAGCAGTTCTTC.

The chain uses TRBV7-8 and TRBJ2-5; D possibly corresponds to TRBD1 (5 bases). Trimming stripped 2 bases from V and 5 bases from J, with 15 bases between. This CDR3 comprises 15 residues. In germline, CDR1 is SGHVS, CDR2 FQNEAQ. CDR3 bases: TGTGCCAGCAGCTTACCTCAGGGTAGAATCGAGACCCAGTACTTC. Translation: CASSLPQGRIETQYF.

This clone was counted between two and nine times. The chain uses TRBV28 and TRBJ2-5, with D possibly TRBD1 on 5 matching bases. V gave up 6 bases and J gave up 0 bases, with 14 bases separating them. CDR3 length: 15 amino acids. The germline gives CDR1 MDHEN, CDR2 SYDVKM. The CDR3 region is CASSSLDSNQETQYF. Here the CDR3 DNA reads TGTGCCAGCAGCTCGTTAGACAGTAACCAAGAGACCCAGTACTTC.

The chain is built from TRBV18 and TRBJ2-7; the match to TRBD1 covers 7 bases. In germline, CDR1 is KGHSH, CDR2 LQKENI. V dropped 5 bases and J dropped 2; count of bases not matched to a gene: 6. The CDR3 runs 14 residues. CDR3 loop: CASSTGVATYEQYF. The CDR3 nucleotides read TGTGCCAGCTCAACAGGGGTGGCTACCTACGAGCAGTACTTC.

The chain links TRBV5-1 to TRBJ1-2; D possibly corresponds to TRBD1 (6 bases). The V and J ends lost 0 bases and 0 bases respectively, with 12 bases between them. Germline CDR1 reads SGHRS; CDR2 reads YFSETQ. The CDR3 consists of 16 residues. The CDR3 nucleotides read TGCGCCAGCAGCTTGGGAGGGGACACGGCTAACTATGGCTACACCTTC. Its translation is CASSLGGDTANYGYTF.

V is TRBV28 and J is TRBJ2-2, with 12 bases matching TRBD2. The CDR3 extends over 16 amino acids. In germline, CDR1 is MDHEN, CDR2 SYDVKM. V lost 6 bases to trimming and J lost 6 bases; unmatched junction nucleotides: 8. The DNA for the CDR3 is TGTGCCAGCAGGACTAGCGGGAGCGGGGTTCCCGGGGAGCTGTTTTTT. Translated, it gives CASRTSGSGVPGELFF.

This sequence joins TRBV7-2 and TRBJ1-2; the D is unclear. V lost 3 bases and J 7 bases, leaving 12 bases between the germline ends. Germline V gene lookup returns CDR1 SGHTA and CDR2 FQGNSA. This CDR3 contains 13 residues. Written as DNA, the CDR3 is TGTGCCAGCAGCTTGGTGGACTCCGGTGGCTACACCTTC. Its protein is CASSLVDSGGYTF.

J is TRBJ2-5 and V is TRBV7-9; D call uncertain. Looked up from germline, CDR1 is SEHNR and CDR2 is FQNEAQ (reference sequence). Trimming removed 6 bases from V and 5 bases from J, with 13 bases in between. The CDR3 has 13 residues. CDR3 bases: TGTGCCAGCAGGTTTTCGGGCGATGAGACCCAGTACTTC. Amino acids: CASRFSGDETQYF.

The V and J genes are TRBV13 and TRBJ1-4; possibly TRBD1 for D (5 bases). The CDR3 length is 15 residues. The germline V gene encodes CDR1 PRHDT and CDR2 FYEKMQ (reference sequence). With 5 bases removed from V and 5 bases from J, the gap between germline ends came to 15 bases. The CDR3 region has the DNA TGTGCCAGCAGCCCTAGCGGGGCAGGGAATGAAAAACTGTTTTTT. Amino acids: CASSPSGAGNEKLFF.

This sequence joins TRBV6-8 and TRBJ2-7; no firm D call. V lost 2 bases to trimming and J lost 5 bases, with 7 bases between them. CDR3 length: 12 amino acids. In germline, CDR1 is MNHGY, CDR2 SAAAGT. CDR3 sequence: CASSYRVNEQYF. CDR3 DNA: TGTGCCAGCAGTTACAGGGTCAACGAGCAGTACTTC.

V is TRBV23-1 and J is TRBJ2-1, with D possibly matching TRBD1 (5 bases). TRBV23-1 is noted as an ORF with a role that remains uncertain. Trimming pared 4 bases from V and 0 bases from J, leaving 22 bases between. The CDR3 runs to 19 residues. The CDR3 DNA follows: TGCGCCAGCAGTCCAACGGGCGACAGACAATATAGCTCCTACAATGAGCAGTTCTTC. Its protein product is CASSPTGDRQYSSYNEQFF.

V gene TRBV27 combines with J gene TRBJ2-1; possibly TRBD2 for D (6 bases). The CDR3 runs 15 residues. The germline V and J ends were trimmed by 7 bases and 4 bases, with 17 bases remaining between them. Germline V gives CDR1 MNHEY, CDR2 SMNVEV (reference sequence). The CDR3 loop is CASTPWGSGYNEQFF. In DNA form, the CDR3 reads TGTGCCAGCACTCCCTGGGGTAGCGGTTACAATGAGCAGTTCTTC.

The J gene is TRBJ2-5, the V gene TRBV7-6; 7 bases are shared with TRBD2. The CDR3 runs 15 residues. Germline CDR1 reads SGHVS; CDR2 reads FNYEAQ. The V segment lost 2 bases and the J segment 5 bases; nucleotides outside the gene matches: 8. CDR3 in amino acids: CASSLIPGLDETQYF. CDR3 sequence (DNA): TGTGCCAGCAGCTTAATCCCTGGACTAGATGAGACCCAGTACTTC.